What follows is one TCR beta chain and its context. These data come from a study of blood T cell repertoires in COVID-19. The wider study: PBMCs, B-cell-depleted T cells, or T cells were the source of the cDNA or gDNA that made up the material.

The CDR3 runs 15 residues. The germline V gene has CDR1 MDHEN and CDR2 SYDVKM. The V gene lost 2 bases and the J gene lost 3 bases, with 12 bases spanning the gap. Libraries were prepared by immunoSEQ multiplex PCR; TCRdb keeps only in-frame clonotypes and omits some of them. The sample has about 140,000 clones, around 86% seen once. The chain links TRBV28 to TRBJ2-3; possible D gene TRBD2, 5 bases. The sequenced sample consisted of peripheral blood. The sequence came from a human donor in a cohort sampled during active COVID-19. The CDR3 bases are TGTGCCAGCAGTTTAACTCAGCGCGGGACAGATACGCAGTATTTT. Encoded protein: CASSLTQRGTDTQYF.